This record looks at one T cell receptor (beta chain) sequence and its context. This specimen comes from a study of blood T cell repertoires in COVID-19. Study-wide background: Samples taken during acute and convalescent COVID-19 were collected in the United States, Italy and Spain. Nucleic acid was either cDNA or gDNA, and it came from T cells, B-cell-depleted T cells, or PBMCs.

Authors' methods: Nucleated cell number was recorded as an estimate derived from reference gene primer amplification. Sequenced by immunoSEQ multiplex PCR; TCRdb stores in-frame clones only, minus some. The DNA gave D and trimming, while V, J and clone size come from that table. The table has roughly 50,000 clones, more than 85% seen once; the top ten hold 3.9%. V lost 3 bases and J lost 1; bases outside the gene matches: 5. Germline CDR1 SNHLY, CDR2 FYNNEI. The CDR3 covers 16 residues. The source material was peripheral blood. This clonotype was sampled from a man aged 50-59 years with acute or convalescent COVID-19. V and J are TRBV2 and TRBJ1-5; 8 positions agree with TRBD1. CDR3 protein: CASSERTGFSNQPQHF. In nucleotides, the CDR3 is TGTGCCAGCAGTGAGCGGACAGGGTTCAGCAATCAGCCCCAGCATTTT.